This TCR beta chain is drawn from a study of regulatory T cells in long-lasting Graves disease. CDR3-region Arm-PCR and iRepertoire HTBI primers produced the TCR beta libraries. In TCRdb, the multiplex PCR reads were re-called with MiXCR into one record per CDR3 protein. The sample includes roughly 400,000 distinct CDR3 sequences, roughly 17% of them seen just once. Time point meaning: newly diagnosed GD, antithyroid drugs for less than 3 months. RNA from PBMCs was the source of the TCR library. A further study also used this sample, focusing on T cells in Graves' hyperthyroidism and ophthalmopathy.

The sequence was collected from a woman in her late teens or twenties with Graves disease. The source was peripheral blood mononuclear cells (PBMCs), collected at new diagnosis, from a patient treated with antithyroid drugs.

This chain's CDR3 is CSASWAGNTIYF. CDR3 nucleotide sequence: TGCAGTGCTAGTTGGGCTGGAAACACCATATATTTT. The chain uses TRBV20-1 and TRBJ1-3; no reliable D call. Trimming removed 3 bases at V and 2 bases at J, with 5 bases between. The CDR3 extends over 12 amino acids. Germline V gives CDR1 DFQATT, CDR2 SNEGSKA (reference sequence).